Each of the 6 T cell receptor beta chains below was sequenced from the same sample in a study of regulatory T cells in long-lasting Graves disease. With iRepertoire HTBI primers and Arm-PCR of CDR3 regions, TCR beta libraries were built. TCRdb called the multiplex PCR reads again in MiXCR, with one record for every CDR3 protein. The sample holds under 450,000 distinct CDR3 sequences, 15% to 20% seen once. Sample time point: newly diagnosed GD, antithyroid drugs for less than 3 months. There was RNA extracted from PBMCs, and the TCR library was made from it. These data also featured in a second study, about T cells in Graves' hyperthyroidism and ophthalmopathy.

Material: peripheral blood mononuclear cells (PBMCs), obtained at new diagnosis, from a patient treated with antithyroid drugs. All receptors derive from a woman younger than 30 with Graves disease.

This clonotype was observed a few times. V is TRBV9 and J is TRBJ1-3; 9 nucleotides match TRBD1. From germline, CDR1 is SGDLS and CDR2 YYNGEE. The CDR3 covers 17 residues. V dropped 3 bases and J dropped 0; count of bases not matched to a gene: 7. CDR3 amino acids: CASSALDRGGSGNTIYF. The CDR3 DNA follows: TGTGCCAGCAGCGCATTGGACAGGGGAGGCTCTGGAAACACCATATATTTT.

This clonotype was detected many times. The genes are TRBV5-1 and TRBJ2-5; D is possibly TRBD2 (5 bases). Trimming removed 6 bases from V and 1 base from J, with 13 bases in between. Per the germline V gene, CDR1 is SGHRS and CDR2 is YFSETQ. This CDR3 is 14 amino acids long. CDR3 loop: CASTRGGAQETQYF. The CDR3 region has the DNA TGCGCCAGCACCCGTGGAGGAGCCCAAGAGACCCAGTACTTC.

This clonotype was seen ten or more times. The chain links TRBV2 to TRBJ2-7; D is possibly TRBD1 or TRBD2 (6 bases each). V was pared by 6 bases and J by 1 base, with 10 bases between. Germline CDR1 SNHLY, CDR2 FYNNEI. The CDR3 has 13 amino acids. For the CDR3, the DNA is TGTGCCAGCAGCGCGGGACAATCCTACGAGCAGTACTTC. Amino acids: CASSAGQSYEQYF.

This clonotype has only a few counts. The chain uses TRBV28 and TRBJ2-4; D is tentatively TRBD1 or TRBD2 (6 bases each). The CDR3 is made up of 14 amino acids. Trimming removed 6 bases at V and 5 bases at J, with 14 bases between. Germline V lookup: CDR1 MDHEN, CDR2 SYDVKM. CDR3 bases: TGTGCCAGCAGGGCCCCAGGGGAGGAAAACATTCAGTACTTC. Translating gives CASRAPGEENIQYF.

This clonotype was seen more than once but under ten times. The chain employs TRBV5-1 and TRBJ1-1; D is uncertain. Germline V gene data show CDR1 as SGHRS and CDR2 as YFSETQ. This CDR3 spans 13 amino acids. Trimming removed 4 bases at V and 0 bases at J, with 7 bases between. The CDR3 coding sequence is TGCGCCAGCAGCATGGAGATGAACACTGAAGCTTTCTTT. Translating it yields CASSMEMNTEAFF. Full variable domain (missing parts from reference TRBV5-1 and TRBJ1-1): KAGVTQTPRYLIKTRGQQVTLSCSPISGHRSVSWYQQTPGQGLQFLFEYFSETQRNKGNFPGRFSGRQFSNSRSEMNVSTLELGDSALYLCASSMEMNTEAFFGQGTRLTVV.

The chain joins TRBV6-1 to TRBJ2-1, with D tentatively TRBD2 (6 bases). The CDR3 covers 15 residues. The germline V gene encodes CDR1 MNHNS and CDR2 SASEGT. The V end was cut by 5 bases, the J end by 4 bases, with 15 bases between. DNA for the CDR3: TGTGCCAGCAGTCCGAGGGACTCCCTTTACAATGAGCAGTTCTTC. This gives the protein CASSPRDSLYNEQFF.